What follows is one T cell receptor beta chain and its context. Each sample had around 110,000 TCR templates assayed. Method: immunoSEQ multiplex PCR; TCRdb's copy keeps in-frame clones and lacks some. The sample contains some 100,000 clones, 91% of which appear only once. This sample stems from a study of siplizumab effects on memory and regulatory T cells. Sequencing used CD4+ T cells sorted from blood. This TCR came from a human donor in good health. Some clones in this sample may be carry-over from other donors' samples.

The CDR3 DNA reads as TGTGCCAGCAGCAAAGCGGTAGGCCAGGGGGATAACGAGCAGTACTTC. It specifies CASSKAVGQGDNEQYF. This chain uses TRBV21-1 with TRBJ2-7; the table's D call, TRBD1, was not checked against the DNA. TRBV21-1 has pseudogene status. CDR3 length: 16 residues.